The clone carrying this T cell receptor beta chain has ten or more counts. Trimming removed 3 bases from V and 2 bases from J; junction bases left unmatched: 8. Germline V gene data show CDR1 as MNHNS and CDR2 as SASEGT. The length of the CDR3 is 16 residues. Time point in this sample: pre-sensitization, week 0. The treatment: therapeutic diphenylcyclopropenone sensitization with weekly scalp DPC. This sample stems from a study of human T cells and chemical hapten exposure. TCRdb ran MiXCR on the RACE reads and lists one entry per CDR3 protein. The sample holds roughly 120,000 distinct CDR3 sequences, about 14% seen once.

V and J are TRBV6-1 and TRBJ2-3; 7 bases line up with TRBD1. The source was whole blood, collected in connection with sensitization to the hapten diphenylcyclopropenone (DPC). The source of this sequence is a woman aged 18-29 years with alopecia areata. Some clones in this sample may be carry-over from other donors' samples. CDR3 in DNA: TGTGCCAGCAGTGATTTATTGGGACAGTACACAGATACGCAGTATTTT. Residues: CASSDLLGQYTDTQYF.